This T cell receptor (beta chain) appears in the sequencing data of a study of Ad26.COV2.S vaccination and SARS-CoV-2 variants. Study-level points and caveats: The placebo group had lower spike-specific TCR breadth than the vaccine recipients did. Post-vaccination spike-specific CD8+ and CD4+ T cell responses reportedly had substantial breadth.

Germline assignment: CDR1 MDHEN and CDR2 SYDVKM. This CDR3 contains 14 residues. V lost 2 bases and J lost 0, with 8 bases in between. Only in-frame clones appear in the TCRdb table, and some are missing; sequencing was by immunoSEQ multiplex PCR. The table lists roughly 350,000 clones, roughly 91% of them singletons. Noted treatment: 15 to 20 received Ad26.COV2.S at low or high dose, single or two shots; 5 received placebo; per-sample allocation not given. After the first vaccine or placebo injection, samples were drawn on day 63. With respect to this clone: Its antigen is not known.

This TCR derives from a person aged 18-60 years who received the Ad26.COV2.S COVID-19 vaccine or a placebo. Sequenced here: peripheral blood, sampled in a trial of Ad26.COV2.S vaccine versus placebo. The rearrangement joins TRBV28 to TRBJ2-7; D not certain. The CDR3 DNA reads TGTGCCAGCAGTTTAGGCGGTAACTCCTACGAGCAGTACTTC. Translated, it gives CASSLGGNSYEQYF.